This T cell receptor (beta chain) was retrieved from a study of blood T cells in healthy people across ages. Whole-study results and caveats: TCR beta diversity, measured per million T cells, fell in a roughly linear way with age.

The CDR3 loop spans 12 amino acids. V was trimmed by 4 bases and J by 7 bases, leaving 13 bases between them. Per germline, CDR1 DFQATT and CDR2 SNEGSKA (reference sequence). Together with a sample-barcoded 5' primer, a J-beta primer mix was included in a second PCR lasting about 7 to 11 cycles. TCRdb passed the 5' RACE reads through MiXCR, listing each CDR3 protein once. The sample contains hundreds of thousands of distinct CDR3 sequences, around half of which appear only once. Comments on this clonotype: Its specificity is unknown.

The sequencing input was blood. This TCR came from a woman in her sixties or seventies in good health. The chain recombines TRBV20-1 with TRBJ1-2, with unresolved D. CDR3 in amino acids: CSANLPFIGYTF. As DNA, the CDR3 is TGCAGTGCTAATCTTCCTTTTATTGGCTACACCTTC.